The 3 T cell receptor beta chains reported below all come from one sample, sequenced in a study of cytomegalovirus exposure and HLA in healthy donors. 13 Jbeta primers and 60 Vbeta primers were used for the PCR. Sequencing was performed with immunoSEQ multiplex PCR; in TCRdb, only in-frame clones are kept and a portion is missing. Of 90,000 to 120,000 clones listed, around 76% are singletons. Sequencing was performed on PBMCs. These receptors were obtained from a man aged 25 to 45 in good health and CMV-seropositive.

As to this clone: Other DNA sequences in this sample translate to the same CDR3. The chain has TRBV9 and TRBJ2-5, with TRBD2 matching over 16 bases. Germline loops: CDR1 SGDLS, CDR2 YYNGEE. V trimming: 3 bases; J trimming: 5 bases; junction bases outside the gene matches: 7. This CDR3 has 17 amino acids. CDR3 residues: CASSAGTSGGAGETQYF. CDR3 coding DNA: TGTGCCAGCAGCGCAGGGACTAGCGGGGGGGCTGGGGAGACCCAGTACTTC.

CDR3 residues: CASSEFPPGLLIRDTQYF. The CDR3 bases are TGTGCCAGCAGTGAATTCCCACCGGGACTCCTAATTAGGGATACGCAGTATTTT. The V call is TRBV6-1, the J call TRBJ2-3, with D possibly being TRBD2 (6 bases). Germline-derived CDR1 and CDR2 are MNHNS and SASEGT. The CDR3 length is 18 residues. The V end lost 2 bases, the J end lost 6 bases, and 24 bases lay between the germline ends.

V is TRBV20-1 and J is TRBJ1-1; no clear D. The CDR3 consists of 11 residues. CDR1 and CDR2 (germline): DFQATT, SNEGSKA (reference sequence). V gave up 1 base and J gave up 3 bases, with 3 bases separating them. The CDR3 DNA follows: TGCAGTGCTAGAGCTTACACTGAAGCTTTCTTT. It encodes CSARAYTEAFF.